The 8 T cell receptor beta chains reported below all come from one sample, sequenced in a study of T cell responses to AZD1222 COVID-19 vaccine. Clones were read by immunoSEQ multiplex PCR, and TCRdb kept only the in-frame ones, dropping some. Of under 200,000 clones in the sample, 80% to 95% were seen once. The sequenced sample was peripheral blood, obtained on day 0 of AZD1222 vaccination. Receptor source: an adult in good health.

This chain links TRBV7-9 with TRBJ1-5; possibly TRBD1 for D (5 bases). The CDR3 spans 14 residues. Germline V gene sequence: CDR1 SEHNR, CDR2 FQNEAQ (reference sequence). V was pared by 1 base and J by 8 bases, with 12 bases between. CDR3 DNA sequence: TGTGCCAGCAGCTTAGGGCAGGGAATCGAGCCCCAGCATTTT. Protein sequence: CASSLGQGIEPQHF.

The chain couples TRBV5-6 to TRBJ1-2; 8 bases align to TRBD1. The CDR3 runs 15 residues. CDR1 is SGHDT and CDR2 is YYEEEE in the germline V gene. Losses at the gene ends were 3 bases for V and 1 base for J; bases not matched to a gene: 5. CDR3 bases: TGTGCCAGCAGCTCGTGGACAGGGCTTAACTATGGCTACACCTTC. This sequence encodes CASSSWTGLNYGYTF.

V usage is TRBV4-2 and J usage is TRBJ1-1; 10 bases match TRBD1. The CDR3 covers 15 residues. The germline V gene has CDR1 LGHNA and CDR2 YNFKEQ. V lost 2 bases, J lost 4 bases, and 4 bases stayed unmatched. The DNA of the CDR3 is TGTGCCAGCAGCCAACAGGACAGGGGGGGCACTGAAGCTTTCTTT. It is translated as CASSQQDRGGTEAFF.

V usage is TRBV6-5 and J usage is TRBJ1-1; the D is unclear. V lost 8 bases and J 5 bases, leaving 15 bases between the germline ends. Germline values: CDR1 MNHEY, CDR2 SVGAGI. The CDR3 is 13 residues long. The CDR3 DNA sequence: TGTGCCAGCCACCTTGGCGGGAGGACTGAAGCTTTCTTT. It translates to CASHLGGRTEAFF.

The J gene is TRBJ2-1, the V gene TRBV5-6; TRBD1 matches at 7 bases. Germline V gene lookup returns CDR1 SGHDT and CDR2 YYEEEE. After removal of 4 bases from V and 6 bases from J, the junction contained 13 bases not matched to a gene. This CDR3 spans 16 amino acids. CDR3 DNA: TGTGCCAGCAGCCTAACATCCGACAGGGCGATCAATGAGCAGTTCTTC. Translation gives CASSLTSDRAINEQFF. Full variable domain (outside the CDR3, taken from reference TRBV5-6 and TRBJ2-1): DAGVTQSPTHLIKTRGQQVTLRCSPKSGHDTVSWYQQALGQGPQFIFQYYEEEERQRGNFPDRFSGHQFPNYSSELNVNALLLGDSALYLCASSLTSDRAINEQFFGPGTRLTVL.

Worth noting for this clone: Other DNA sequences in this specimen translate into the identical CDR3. CDR3 sequence reads: CASSPSTGAYGYTF. In nucleotides, the CDR3 is TGCGCCAGCAGCCCTTCCACAGGGGCCTATGGCTACACCTTC. The V and J genes are TRBV5-1 and TRBJ1-2, with 7 bases fitting TRBD1. Per germline, CDR1 SGHRS and CDR2 YFSETQ. V was pared by 4 bases and J by 4 bases, with 7 bases of the junction left unmatched. The CDR3 totals 14 residues.

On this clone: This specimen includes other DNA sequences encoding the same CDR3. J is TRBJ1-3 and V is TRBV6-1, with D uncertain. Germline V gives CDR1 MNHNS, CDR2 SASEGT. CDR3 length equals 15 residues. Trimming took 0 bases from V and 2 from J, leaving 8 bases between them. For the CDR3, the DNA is TGTGCCAGCAGTGAAGCGGCAGGAACTGGAAACACCATATATTTT. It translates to CASSEAAGTGNTIYF.

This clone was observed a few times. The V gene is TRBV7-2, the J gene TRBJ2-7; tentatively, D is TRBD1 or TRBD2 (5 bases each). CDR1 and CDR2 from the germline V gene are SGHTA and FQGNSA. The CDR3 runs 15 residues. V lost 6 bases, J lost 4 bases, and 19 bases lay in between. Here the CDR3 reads CASSPRPGRGYEQYF. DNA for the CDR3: TGTGCCAGCAGTCCGCGGCCGGGACGAGGATACGAGCAGTACTTC.